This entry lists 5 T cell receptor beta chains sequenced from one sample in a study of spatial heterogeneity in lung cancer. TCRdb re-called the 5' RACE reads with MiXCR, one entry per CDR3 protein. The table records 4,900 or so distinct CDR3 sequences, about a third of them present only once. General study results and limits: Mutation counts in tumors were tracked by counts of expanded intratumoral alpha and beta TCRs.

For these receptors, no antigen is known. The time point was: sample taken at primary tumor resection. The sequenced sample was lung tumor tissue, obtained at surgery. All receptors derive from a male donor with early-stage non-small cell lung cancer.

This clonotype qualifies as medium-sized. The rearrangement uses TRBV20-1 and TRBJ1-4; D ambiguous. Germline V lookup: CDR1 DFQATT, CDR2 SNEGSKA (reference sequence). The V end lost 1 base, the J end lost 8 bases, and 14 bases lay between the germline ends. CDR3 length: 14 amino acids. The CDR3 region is CSARVRAFGEKLFF. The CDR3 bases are TGCAGTGCTAGAGTGCGGGCTTTTGGCGAAAAACTGTTTTTT.

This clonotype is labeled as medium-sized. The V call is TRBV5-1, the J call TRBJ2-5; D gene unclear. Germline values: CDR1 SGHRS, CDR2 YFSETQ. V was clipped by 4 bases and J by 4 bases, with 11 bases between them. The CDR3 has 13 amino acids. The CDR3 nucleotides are TGCGCCAGCAGCCCCCCCCGGGCAGAGACCCAGTACTTC. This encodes CASSPPRAETQYF.

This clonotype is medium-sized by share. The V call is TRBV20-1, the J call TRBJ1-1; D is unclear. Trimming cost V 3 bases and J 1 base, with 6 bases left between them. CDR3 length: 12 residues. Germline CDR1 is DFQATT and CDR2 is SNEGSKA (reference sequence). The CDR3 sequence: CSARETNTEAFF. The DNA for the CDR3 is TGCAGTGCTAGGGAAACGAACACTGAAGCTTTCTTT.

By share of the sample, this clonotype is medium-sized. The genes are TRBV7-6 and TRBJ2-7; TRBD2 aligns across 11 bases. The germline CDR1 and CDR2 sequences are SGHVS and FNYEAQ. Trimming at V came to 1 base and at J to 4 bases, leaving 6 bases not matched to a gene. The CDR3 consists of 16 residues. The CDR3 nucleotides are TGTGCCAGCAGCTTAGTAGGCGGGACTAGCGGTTACGAGCAGTACTTC. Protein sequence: CASSLVGGTSGYEQYF.

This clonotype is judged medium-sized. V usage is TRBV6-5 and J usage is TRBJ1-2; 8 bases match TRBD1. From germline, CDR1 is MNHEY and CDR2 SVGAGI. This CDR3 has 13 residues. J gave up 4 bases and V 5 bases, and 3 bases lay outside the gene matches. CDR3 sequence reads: CASSRGQGYGYTF. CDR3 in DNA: TGTGCCAGCAGTCGCGGACAGGGCTATGGCTACACCTTC.